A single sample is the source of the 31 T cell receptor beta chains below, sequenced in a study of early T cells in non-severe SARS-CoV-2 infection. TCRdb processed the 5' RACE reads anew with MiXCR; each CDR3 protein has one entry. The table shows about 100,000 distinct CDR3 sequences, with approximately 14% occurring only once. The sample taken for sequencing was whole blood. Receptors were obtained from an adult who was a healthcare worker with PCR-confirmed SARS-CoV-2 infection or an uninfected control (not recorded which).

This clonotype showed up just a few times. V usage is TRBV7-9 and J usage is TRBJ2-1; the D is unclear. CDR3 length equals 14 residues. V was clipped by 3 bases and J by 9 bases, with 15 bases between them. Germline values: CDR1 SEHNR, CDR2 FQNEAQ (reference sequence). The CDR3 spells CASSLGLVDGEQFF. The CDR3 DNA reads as TGTGCCAGCAGCTTGGGCCTGGTGGACGGTGAGCAGTTCTTC.

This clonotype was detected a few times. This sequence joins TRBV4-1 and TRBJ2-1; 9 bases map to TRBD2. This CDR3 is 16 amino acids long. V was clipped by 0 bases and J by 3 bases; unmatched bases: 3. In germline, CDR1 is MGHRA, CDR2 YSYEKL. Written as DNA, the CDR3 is TGCGCCAGCAGCCAAGAGCCGACTAGCGGCTACAATGAGCAGTTCTTC. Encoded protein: CASSQEPTSGYNEQFF.

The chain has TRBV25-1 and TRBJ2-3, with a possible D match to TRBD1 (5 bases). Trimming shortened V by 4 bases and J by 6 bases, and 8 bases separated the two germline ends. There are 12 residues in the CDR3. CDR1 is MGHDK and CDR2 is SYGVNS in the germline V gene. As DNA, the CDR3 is TGTGCCAGCAGTGCACAGGAGGATACGCAGTATTTT. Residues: CASSAQEDTQYF.

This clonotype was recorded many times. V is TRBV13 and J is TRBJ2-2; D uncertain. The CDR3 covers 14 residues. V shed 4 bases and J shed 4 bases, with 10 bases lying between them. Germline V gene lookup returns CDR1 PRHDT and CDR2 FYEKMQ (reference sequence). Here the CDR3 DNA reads TGTGCCAGCAGCTCCTCGGGCTTCACCGGGGAGCTGTTTTTT. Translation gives CASSSSGFTGELFF.

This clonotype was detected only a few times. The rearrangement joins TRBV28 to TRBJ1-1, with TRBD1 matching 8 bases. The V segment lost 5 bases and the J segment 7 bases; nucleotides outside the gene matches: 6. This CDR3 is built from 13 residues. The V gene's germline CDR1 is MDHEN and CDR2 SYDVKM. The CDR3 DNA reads TGTGCCAGCAGTATAGGACAGGGTAGTGAAGCTTTCTTT. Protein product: CASSIGQGSEAFF.

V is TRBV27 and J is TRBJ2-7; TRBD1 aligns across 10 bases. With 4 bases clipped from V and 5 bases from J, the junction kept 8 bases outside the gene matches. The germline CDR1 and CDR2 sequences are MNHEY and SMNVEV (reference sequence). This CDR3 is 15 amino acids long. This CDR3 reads CASSSWGQGYHEQYF. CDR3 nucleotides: TGTGCCAGCAGTTCCTGGGGACAGGGGTACCACGAGCAGTACTTC.

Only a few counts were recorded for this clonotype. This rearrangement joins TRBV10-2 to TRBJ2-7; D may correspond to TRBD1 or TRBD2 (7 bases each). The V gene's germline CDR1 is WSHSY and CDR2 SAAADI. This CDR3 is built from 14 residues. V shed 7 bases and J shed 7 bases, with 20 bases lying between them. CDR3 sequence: CASNPAGPGGEQYF. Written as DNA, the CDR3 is TGCGCCAGCAACCCAGCGGGGCCAGGGGGGGAGCAGTACTTC.

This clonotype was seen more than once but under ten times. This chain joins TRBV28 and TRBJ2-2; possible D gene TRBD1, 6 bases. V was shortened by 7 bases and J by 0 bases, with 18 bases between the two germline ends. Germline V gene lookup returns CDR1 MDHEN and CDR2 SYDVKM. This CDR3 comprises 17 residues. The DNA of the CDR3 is TGTGCCAGCACCTTACGGGACACTACTTCGAACACCGGGGAGCTGTTTTTT. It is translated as CASTLRDTTSNTGELFF. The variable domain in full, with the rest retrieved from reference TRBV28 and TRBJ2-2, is DVKVTQSSRYLVKRTGEKVFLECVQDMDHENMFWYRQDPGLGLRLIYFSYDVKMKEKGDIPEGYSVSREKKERFSLILESASTNQTSMYLCASTLRDTTSNTGELFFGEGSRLTVL.

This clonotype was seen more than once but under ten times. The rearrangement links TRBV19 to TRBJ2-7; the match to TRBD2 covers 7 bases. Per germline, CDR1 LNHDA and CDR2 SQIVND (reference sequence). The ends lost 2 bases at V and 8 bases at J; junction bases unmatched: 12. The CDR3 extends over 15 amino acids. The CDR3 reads CASSIQSGARTQQYF. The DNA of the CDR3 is TGTGCCAGTAGTATACAGAGCGGGGCACGTACGCAGCAGTACTTC.

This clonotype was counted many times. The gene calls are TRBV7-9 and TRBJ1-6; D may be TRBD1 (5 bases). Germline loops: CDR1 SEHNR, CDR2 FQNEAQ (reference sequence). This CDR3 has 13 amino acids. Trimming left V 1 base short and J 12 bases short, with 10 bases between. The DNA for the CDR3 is TGTGCCAGCAGCTTAGAACCGGGGGTACCCCTCCACTTT. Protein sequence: CASSLEPGVPLHF.

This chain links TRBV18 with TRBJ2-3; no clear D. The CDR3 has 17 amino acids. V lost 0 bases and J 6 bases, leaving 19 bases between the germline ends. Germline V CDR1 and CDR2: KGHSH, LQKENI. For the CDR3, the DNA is TGTGCCAGCTCACCACCCAATAGGGCCCTCGGATCCGATACGCAGTATTTT. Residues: CASSPPNRALGSDTQYF.

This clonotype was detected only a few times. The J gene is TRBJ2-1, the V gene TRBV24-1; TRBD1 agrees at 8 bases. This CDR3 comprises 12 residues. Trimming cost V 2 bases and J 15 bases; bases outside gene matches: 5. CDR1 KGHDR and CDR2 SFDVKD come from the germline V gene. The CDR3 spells CATSDSTGAPFF. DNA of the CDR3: TGTGCCACCAGTGATTCGACAGGGGCCCCGTTCTTC.

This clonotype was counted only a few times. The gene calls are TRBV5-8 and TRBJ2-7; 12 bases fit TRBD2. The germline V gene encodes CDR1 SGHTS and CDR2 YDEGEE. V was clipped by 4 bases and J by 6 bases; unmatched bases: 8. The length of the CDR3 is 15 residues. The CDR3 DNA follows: TGTGCCAGCAGCCCCCGGACTAGCGGGACGGGCGAGCAGTACTTC. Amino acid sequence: CASSPRTSGTGEQYF.

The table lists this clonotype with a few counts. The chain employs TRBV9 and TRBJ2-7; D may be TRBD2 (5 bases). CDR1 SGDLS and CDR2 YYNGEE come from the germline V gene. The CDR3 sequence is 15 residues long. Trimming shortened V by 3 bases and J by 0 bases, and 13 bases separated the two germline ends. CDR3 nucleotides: TGTGCCAGCAGCGCCGGGATGTTTCCCTCCTACGAGCAGTACTTC. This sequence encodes CASSAGMFPSYEQYF.

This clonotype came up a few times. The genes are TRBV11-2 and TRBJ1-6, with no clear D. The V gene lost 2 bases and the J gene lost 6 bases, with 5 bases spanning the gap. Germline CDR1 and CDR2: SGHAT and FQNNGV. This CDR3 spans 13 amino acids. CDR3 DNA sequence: TGTGCCAGCAGCTTAATTACTAATTCACCCCTCCACTTT. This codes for CASSLITNSPLHF.

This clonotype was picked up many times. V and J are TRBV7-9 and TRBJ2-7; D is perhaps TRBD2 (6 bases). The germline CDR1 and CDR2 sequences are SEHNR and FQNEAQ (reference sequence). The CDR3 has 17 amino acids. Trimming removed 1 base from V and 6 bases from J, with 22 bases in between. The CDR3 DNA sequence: TGTGCCAGCAGCTTAGGCGGGACCGGGGCTCGAACCTCCGAGCAGTACTTC. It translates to CASSLGGTGARTSEQYF.

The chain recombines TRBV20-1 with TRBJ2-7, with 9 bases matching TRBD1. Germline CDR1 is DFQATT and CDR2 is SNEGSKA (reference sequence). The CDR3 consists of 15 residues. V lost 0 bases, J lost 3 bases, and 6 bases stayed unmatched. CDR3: CSARDTVDRGYEQYF. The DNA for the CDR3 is TGCAGTGCTAGAGATACTGTGGACAGGGGCTACGAGCAGTACTTC.

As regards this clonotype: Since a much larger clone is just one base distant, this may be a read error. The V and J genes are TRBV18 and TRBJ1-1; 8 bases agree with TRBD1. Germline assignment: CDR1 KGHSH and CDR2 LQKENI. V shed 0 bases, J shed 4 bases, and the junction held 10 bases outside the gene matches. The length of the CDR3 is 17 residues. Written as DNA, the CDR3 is TGTGCCAGCTCACCACCGAGACAGGGGATCTCGAGCACTGAAGCTTTCTTT. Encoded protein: CASSPPRQGISSTEAFF. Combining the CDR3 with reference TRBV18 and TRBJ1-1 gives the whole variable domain NAGVMQNPRHLVRRRGQEARLRCSPMKGHSHVYWYRQLPEEGLKFMVYLQKENIIDESGMPKERFSAEFPKEGPSILRIQQVVRGDSAAYFCASSPPRQGISSTEAFFGQGTRLTVV.

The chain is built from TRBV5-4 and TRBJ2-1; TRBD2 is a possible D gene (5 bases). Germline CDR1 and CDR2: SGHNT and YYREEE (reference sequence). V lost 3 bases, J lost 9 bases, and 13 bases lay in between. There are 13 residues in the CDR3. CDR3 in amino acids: CASSSPVGSEQFF. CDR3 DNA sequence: TGTGCCAGCAGCTCCCCTGTTGGGAGTGAGCAGTTCTTC.

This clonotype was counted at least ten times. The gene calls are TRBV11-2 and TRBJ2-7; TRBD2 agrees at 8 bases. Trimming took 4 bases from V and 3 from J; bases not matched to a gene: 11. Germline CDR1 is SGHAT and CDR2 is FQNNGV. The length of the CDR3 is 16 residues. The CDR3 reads CASSSTIAGSVYEQYF. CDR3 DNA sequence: TGTGCCAGCAGCTCGACAATAGCGGGATCCGTCTACGAGCAGTACTTC.

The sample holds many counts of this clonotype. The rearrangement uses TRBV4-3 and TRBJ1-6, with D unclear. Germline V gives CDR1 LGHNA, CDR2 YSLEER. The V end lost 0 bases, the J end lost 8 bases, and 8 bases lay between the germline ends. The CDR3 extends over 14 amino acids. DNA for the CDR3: TGCGCCAGCAGCCAAGAGGAGGGTCATTCACCCCTCCACTTT. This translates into CASSQEEGHSPLHF.

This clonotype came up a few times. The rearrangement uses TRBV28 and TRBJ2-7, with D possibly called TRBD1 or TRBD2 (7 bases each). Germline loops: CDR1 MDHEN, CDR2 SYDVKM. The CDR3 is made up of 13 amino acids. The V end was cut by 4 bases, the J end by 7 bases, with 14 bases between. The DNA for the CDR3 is TGTGCCAGCAGTTACAGGGGAGGGGTTGAGCAGTACTTC. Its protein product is CASSYRGGVEQYF.

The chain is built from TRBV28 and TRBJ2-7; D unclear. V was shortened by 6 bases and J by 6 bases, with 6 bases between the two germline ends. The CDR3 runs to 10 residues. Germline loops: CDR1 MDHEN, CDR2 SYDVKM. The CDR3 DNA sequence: TGTGCCAGCAGCGGTGGCGAGCAGTACTTC. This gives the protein CASSGGEQYF.

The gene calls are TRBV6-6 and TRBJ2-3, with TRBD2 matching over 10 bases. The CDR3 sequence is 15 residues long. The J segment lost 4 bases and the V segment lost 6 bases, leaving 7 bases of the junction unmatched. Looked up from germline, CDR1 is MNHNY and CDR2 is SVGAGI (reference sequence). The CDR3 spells CASRKAGGPADTQYF. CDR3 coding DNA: TGTGCCAGCAGGAAAGCGGGAGGGCCCGCAGATACGCAGTATTTT.

CDR3 sequence reads: CASTQNGIRRYF. The DNA of the CDR3 is TGTGCCAGCACCCAAAATGGGATACGAAGGTATTTT. The chain couples TRBV7-9 to TRBJ2-3; unclear D gene. V lost 7 bases to trimming and J lost 14 bases, with 19 bases between them. Germline CDR1 and CDR2: SEHNR and FQNEAQ (reference sequence). CDR3 length: 12 amino acids.

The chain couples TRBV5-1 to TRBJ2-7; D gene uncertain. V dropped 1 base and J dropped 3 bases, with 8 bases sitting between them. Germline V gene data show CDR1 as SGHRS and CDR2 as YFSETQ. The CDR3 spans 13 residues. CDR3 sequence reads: CASSLLSDYEQYF. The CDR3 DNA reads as TGCGCCAGCAGCTTGCTTTCAGACTACGAGCAGTACTTC.

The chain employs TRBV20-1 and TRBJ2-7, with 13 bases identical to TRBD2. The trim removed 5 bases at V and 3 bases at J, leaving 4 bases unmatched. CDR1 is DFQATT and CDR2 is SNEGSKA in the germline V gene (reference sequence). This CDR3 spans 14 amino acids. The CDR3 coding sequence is TGCAGTGCTCCCGGGACTAGCGGGATCTACGAGCAGTACTTC. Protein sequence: CSAPGTSGIYEQYF.

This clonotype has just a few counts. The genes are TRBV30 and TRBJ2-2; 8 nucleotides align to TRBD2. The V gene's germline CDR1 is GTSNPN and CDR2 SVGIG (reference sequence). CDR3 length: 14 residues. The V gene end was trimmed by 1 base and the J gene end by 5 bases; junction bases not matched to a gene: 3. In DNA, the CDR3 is TGTGCCTGGAGTGCGGCGGGAGGTACCGGGGAGCTGTTTTTT. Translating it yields CAWSAAGGTGELFF. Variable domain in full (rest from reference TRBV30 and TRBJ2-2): SQTIHQWPATLVQPVGSPLSLECTVEGTSNPNLYWYRQAAGRGLQLLFYSVGIGQISSEVPQNLSASRPQDRQFILSSKKLLLSDSGFYLCAWSAAGGTGELFFGEGSRLTVL.

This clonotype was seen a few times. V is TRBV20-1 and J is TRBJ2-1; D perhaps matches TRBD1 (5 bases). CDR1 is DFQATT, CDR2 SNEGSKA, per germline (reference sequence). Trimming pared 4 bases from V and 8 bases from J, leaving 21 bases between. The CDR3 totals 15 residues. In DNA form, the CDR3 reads TGCAGTGCTATATCCCCCCTTTCCTCGACAGATGAGCAGTTCTTC. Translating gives CSAISPLSSTDEQFF.

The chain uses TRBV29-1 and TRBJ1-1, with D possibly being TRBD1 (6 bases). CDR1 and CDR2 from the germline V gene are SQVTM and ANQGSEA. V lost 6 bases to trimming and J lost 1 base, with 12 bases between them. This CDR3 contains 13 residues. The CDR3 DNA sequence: TGCAGCGTGGCGGGGACATCGAACACTGAAGCTTTCTTT. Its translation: CSVAGTSNTEAFF.

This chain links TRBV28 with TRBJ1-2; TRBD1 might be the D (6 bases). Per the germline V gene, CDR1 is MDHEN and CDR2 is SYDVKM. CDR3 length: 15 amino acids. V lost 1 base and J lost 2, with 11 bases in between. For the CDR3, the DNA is TGTGCCAGCAGTTTATCGGACAGCTGGAACTATGGCTACACCTTC. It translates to CASSLSDSWNYGYTF.